This T cell receptor beta chain was found in a study of cytomegalovirus exposure and HLA in healthy donors. Across the study: There were roughly 80 million unique TCRs (from HLA-typed donors) in an early data release. Study-wide findings and caveats: At a 0.05 false discovery rate, a later analysis found roughly 17,000 TCR beta sequences to be associated with HLA alleles. In a later analysis, a missense DCLRE1C variant was linked to TCR beta V- and J-gene trimming.

Germline V lookup: CDR1 SEHNR, CDR2 FQNEAQ (reference sequence). The CDR3 is made up of 16 amino acids. Both 60 Vbeta primers and 13 Jbeta primers went into the PCR. The protocol was immunoSEQ multiplex PCR, while the TCRdb copy is restricted to in-frame clones and leaves out a portion. The table includes about 81,000 clones, 77% detected once. In regard to this clone: Its specificity is unknown. The junction shows a germline mismatch at one end, possibly a read error.

This TCR was recovered from a middle-aged man in good health and CMV-seropositive. The chain carries TRBV7-9 and TRBJ2-4, with TRBD2 identical over 7 bases. The specimen was PBMCs. CDR3 in amino acids: CSSSPHTTTSRDIQYF. CDR3 nucleotides: TGTTCCAGCAGCCCACATACCACGACTAGCCGGGACATTCAGTACTTC. The full variable domain, rest sourced from reference TRBV7-9 and TRBJ2-4, is DTGVSQNPRHKITKRGQNVTFRCDPISEHNRLYWYRQTLGQGPEFLTYFQNEAQLEKSRLLSDRFSAERPKGSFSTLEIQRTEQGDSAMYLCSSSPHTTTSRDIQYFGAGTRLSVL.